The next 7 T cell receptor beta chains were all read from a single sample in a study of cytomegalovirus exposure and HLA in healthy donors. The study ran its PCR with 60 Vbeta and 13 Jbeta primers. Sequenced by immunoSEQ multiplex PCR; TCRdb stores in-frame clones only, minus some. Of roughly 200,000 clones in the sample, approximately 77% are singletons; the top ten hold approximately 3.6%. The sequenced material came from PBMCs. Source of these receptors: a man aged 35-49 years in good health and CMV-seropositive.

The V and J genes are TRBV11-2 and TRBJ1-1, with TRBD1 as a possible D gene (6 bases). Germline CDR1 is SGHAT and CDR2 is FQNNGV. Trimming removed 5 bases at V and 0 bases at J, with 13 bases between. The CDR3 covers 15 residues. The CDR3 DNA is TGTGCCAGCAGCCGCCGTGGGACACTGAACACTGAAGCTTTCTTT. Translation: CASSRRGTLNTEAFF.

The genes are TRBV27 and TRBJ1-1; D perhaps matches TRBD1 (6 bases). The CDR3 spans 15 residues. CDR1 and CDR2 from the germline V gene are MNHEY and SMNVEV (reference sequence). V lost 4 bases, J lost 3 bases, and 15 bases lay in between. As DNA, the CDR3 is TGTGCCAGCAGTTCAGGGTTCAGGGGCCACACTGAAGCTTTCTTT. It encodes CASSSGFRGHTEAFF.

V is TRBV19 and J is TRBJ1-2, with 8 bases aligning to TRBD1. V trimming: 9 bases; J trimming: 4 bases; junction bases outside the gene matches: 7. The CDR3 is 13 residues long. Germline loops: CDR1 LNHDA, CDR2 SQIVND (reference sequence). The CDR3 DNA follows: TGTGCCAGCACGGACAGGGAGGGCTATGGCTACACCTTC. It translates to CASTDREGYGYTF.

The chain carries TRBV7-3 and TRBJ2-7, with D maybe TRBD1 (6 bases). Trimming took off 5 bases at V and 1 base at J, with 15 bases between the two ends. Germline CDR1 and CDR2: SGHTA and FQGTGA. CDR3 length equals 15 residues. DNA of the CDR3: TGTGCCAGCAGCCCACAGGGCCCGGGGTCCTACGAGCAGTACTTC. This encodes CASSPQGPGSYEQYF.

The gene calls are TRBV28 and TRBJ2-2, with 9 bases identical to TRBD2. V lost 4 bases to trimming and J lost 3 bases; unmatched junction nucleotides: 6. The CDR3 has 16 amino acids. Germline assignment: CDR1 MDHEN and CDR2 SYDVKM. In nucleotides, the CDR3 is TGTGCCAGCAGTTCCCCCCTAGCGGGGCACACCGGGGAGCTGTTTTTT. It encodes CASSSPLAGHTGELFF.

This clone was detected only a few times. V and J are TRBV5-4 and TRBJ2-7; TRBD1 matches at 10 bases. Germline CDR1 and CDR2: SGHNT and YYREEE (reference sequence). Trimming cost V 4 bases and J 4 bases; bases outside gene matches: 2. CDR3 size: 13 residues. The CDR3 sequence is CASSPDRGYEQYF. The CDR3 DNA is TGTGCCAGCAGCCCGGACAGGGGGTACGAGCAGTACTTC.

V usage is TRBV10-3 and J usage is TRBJ2-7, with D possibly TRBD2 on 5 matching bases. CDR3 length equals 13 residues. Germline values: CDR1 ENHRY, CDR2 SYGVKD. Trimming pared 5 bases from V and 5 bases from J, leaving 13 bases between. In DNA, the CDR3 is TGTGCCATCAGTTTGGGTCGGGGAGACGAGCAGTACTTC. Translating gives CAISLGRGDEQYF.